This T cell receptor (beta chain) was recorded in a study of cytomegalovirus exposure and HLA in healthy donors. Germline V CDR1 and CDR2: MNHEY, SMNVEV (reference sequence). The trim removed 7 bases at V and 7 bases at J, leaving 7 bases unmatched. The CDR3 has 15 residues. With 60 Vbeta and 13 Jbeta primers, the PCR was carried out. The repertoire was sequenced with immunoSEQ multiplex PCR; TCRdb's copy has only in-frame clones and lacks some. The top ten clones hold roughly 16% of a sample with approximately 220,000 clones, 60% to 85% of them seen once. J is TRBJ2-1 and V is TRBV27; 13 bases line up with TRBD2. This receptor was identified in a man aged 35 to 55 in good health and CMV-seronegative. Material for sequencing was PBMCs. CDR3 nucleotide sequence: TGTGCCAGCAATCTCGGGACTAGCGGGACTAATGAGCAGTTCTTC. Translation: CASNLGTSGTNEQFF.